Listed here are 32 T cell receptor beta chains from one sample, sequenced in a study of blood T cell repertoires in COVID-19. Data came from immunoSEQ multiplex PCR; TCRdb stores just in-frame clones and leaves some out. The data show about 160,000 clones, roughly 93% seen once. The sequencing input was peripheral blood. These receptors were collected from a young man with acute or convalescent COVID-19.

The chain has TRBV3-1 (or the pseudogene TRBV3-2) and TRBJ1-2, with D maybe TRBD1 (6 bases). The CDR3 is made up of 15 amino acids. Trimming removed 4 bases from V and 2 bases from J, with 14 bases in between. Germline CDR1 LGHDT, CDR2 YNNKEL (reference sequence). As DNA, the CDR3 is TGTGCCAGCAGCCCTTTCGGGACAAAAAACTATGGCTACACCTTC. Encoded protein: CASSPFGTKNYGYTF.

This chain joins TRBV11-2 and TRBJ2-5; TRBD2 might be the D (5 bases). Looked up from germline, CDR1 is SGHAT and CDR2 is FQNNGV. V was pared by 1 base and J by 3 bases, with 12 bases between. The CDR3 contains 15 residues. CDR3 sequence: CASSLGLAKKETQYF. The CDR3 DNA follows: TGTGCCAGCAGCTTAGGGCTAGCTAAAAAAGAGACCCAGTACTTC.

The chain is built from TRBV5-4 and TRBJ1-2, with TRBD1 matching over 9 bases. Germline loops: CDR1 SGHNT, CDR2 YYREEE (reference sequence). V lost 4 bases to trimming and J lost 3 bases; unmatched junction nucleotides: 13. The CDR3 runs 17 residues. CDR3 in amino acids: CASSLWDRAGIDYGYTF. The CDR3, as DNA: TGTGCCAGCAGCCTCTGGGACAGGGCGGGAATCGACTATGGCTACACCTTC.

CDR3 sequence (DNA): TGCGCCAGCAGCTTGCTAGGGGGAACTAATGAAAAACTGTTTTTT. This gives the protein CASSLLGGTNEKLFF. The chain is built from TRBV5-1 and TRBJ1-4, with TRBD1 as a possible D gene (6 bases). The V end lost 1 base, the J end lost 1 base, and 8 bases lay between the germline ends. Germline V gene data show CDR1 as SGHRS and CDR2 as YFSETQ. This CDR3 is built from 15 residues.

The V call is TRBV6-5, the J call TRBJ2-2, with a weak D call TRBD1 (6 bases). Between the trimmed V and J ends, which lost 9 bases and 3 bases, there was a span of 14 bases. From germline, CDR1 is MNHEY and CDR2 SVGAGI. The CDR3 length is 14 residues. CDR3 coding DNA: TGTGCCAGTAGCCGGGACATGTACACCGGGGAGCTGTTTTTT. Protein product: CASSRDMYTGELFF.

V usage is TRBV30 and J usage is TRBJ1-2; D gene uncertain. The CDR3 extends over 14 amino acids. The germline V gene encodes CDR1 GTSNPN and CDR2 SVGIG (reference sequence). The V end was cut by 2 bases, the J end by 8 bases, with 18 bases between. The CDR3: CAWSRKGGGKGYTF. CDR3 in DNA: TGTGCCTGGAGTCGGAAAGGAGGAGGGAAGGGCTACACCTTC.

The J gene is TRBJ2-7, the V gene TRBV19; 9 positions match TRBD1. The CDR3 has 16 amino acids. V was clipped by 2 bases and J by 2 bases; unmatched bases: 7. Germline values: CDR1 LNHDA, CDR2 SQIVND (reference sequence). The CDR3 DNA reads as TGTGCCAGTAGTATAAGAGCCGGGACAGGGCCCTACGAGCAGTACTTC. Translating gives CASSIRAGTGPYEQYF.

The chain is built from TRBV5-8 and TRBJ2-2, with 8 bases aligning to TRBD2. From germline, CDR1 is SGHTS and CDR2 YDEGEE. V lost 4 bases, J lost 7 bases, and 6 bases stayed unmatched. The CDR3 is 14 residues long. The CDR3 DNA is TGTGCCAGCAGCATACTAACTAGCGGCGGGGAGCTGTTTTTT. Its protein product is CASSILTSGGELFF. The entire variable domain, with the rest obtained from reference TRBV5-8 and TRBJ2-2, is as follows: EAGVTQSPTHLIKTRGQQATLRCSPISGHTSVYWYQQALGLGLQFLLWYDEGEERNRGNFPPRFSGRQFPNYSSELNVNALELEDSALYLCASSILTSGGELFFGEGSRLTVL.

A single count supports this clone. The chain uses TRBV11-2 and TRBJ2-7; D is unresolved. CDR3 length: 14 residues. Per germline, CDR1 SGHAT and CDR2 FQNNGV. V lost 5 bases to trimming and J lost 0 bases, with 11 bases between them. The CDR3 DNA reads as TGTGCCAGCAGCACAGACCCACACTCCTACGAGCAGTACTTC. As protein: CASSTDPHSYEQYF. Full variable domain (remainder filled in from reference TRBV11-2 and TRBJ2-7): EAGVAQSPRYKIIEKRQSVAFWCNPISGHATLYWYQQILGQGPKLLIQFQNNGVVDDSQLPKDRFSAERLKGVDSTLKIQPAKLEDSAVYLCASSTDPHSYEQYFGPGTRLTVT.

V usage is TRBV14 and J usage is TRBJ2-1; D not resolved. Germline V lookup: CDR1 SGHDN, CDR2 FVKESK. The CDR3 has 12 amino acids. The V gene lost 4 bases and the J gene lost 4 bases, with 5 bases spanning the gap. The CDR3 coding sequence is TGTGCCAGCAGCCCGTCTTACAATGAGCAGTTCTTC. This gives the protein CASSPSYNEQFF.

The gene calls are TRBV6-2 or TRBV6-3 and TRBJ1-4; D is uncertain. The V end was cut by 0 bases, the J end by 8 bases, with 4 bases between. CDR1 is MNHEY and CDR2 is SVGEGT in the germline V gene. This CDR3 has 12 residues. CDR3 sequence reads: CASSYSSEKLFF. DNA of the CDR3: TGTGCCAGCAGTTACTCATCGGAAAAACTGTTTTTT.

The chain carries TRBV12-5 and TRBJ2-7, with D hard to call. The CDR3 length is 12 residues. Germline V gene lookup returns CDR1 LGHNT and CDR2 FRNRAP. Trimming pared 6 bases from V and 3 bases from J, leaving 9 bases between. The CDR3 bases are TGTGCTAGTGGCCTCCAGGTCTACGAGCAGTACTTC. Protein product: CASGLQVYEQYF.

The chain carries TRBV6-5 and TRBJ1-1, with a tentative D call TRBD1 (5 bases). Germline V CDR1 and CDR2: MNHEY, SVGAGI. Trimming took 5 bases from V and 1 from J, leaving 11 bases between them. The CDR3 consists of 14 residues. CDR3 residues: CASSTSTENTEAFF. The CDR3 DNA follows: TGTGCCAGCAGTACCTCGACAGAGAACACTGAAGCTTTCTTT.

The CDR3 region has the DNA TGTGCCAGCTTCGAGGGACTAGCGGCAATTTACAATGAGCAGTTCTTC. Its translation is CASFEGLAAIYNEQFF. V and J are TRBV2 and TRBJ2-1; 11 bases match TRBD2. V lost 8 bases to trimming and J lost 4 bases; unmatched junction nucleotides: 10. This CDR3 contains 16 residues. The germline CDR1 and CDR2 sequences are SNHLY and FYNNEI.

The V gene is TRBV4-1, the J gene TRBJ2-7; 8 bases match TRBD1. The CDR3 is 16 amino acids. Germline assignment: CDR1 MGHRA and CDR2 YSYEKL. Unmatched junction bases numbered 6, after V lost 0 bases and J lost 2 bases. CDR3 amino acids: CASSQEGGTGAYEQYF. DNA of the CDR3: TGCGCCAGCAGCCAAGAGGGCGGGACAGGTGCCTACGAGCAGTACTTC.

The chain joins TRBV7-9 to TRBJ2-5; TRBD1 aligns across 7 bases. J lost 1 base, V lost 7 bases, and 6 bases had no gene match. CDR1 and CDR2 from the germline V gene are SEHNR and FQNEAQ (reference sequence). The CDR3 runs 14 residues. DNA for the CDR3: TGTGCCAGCAACGCCGACAGGGTCCAAGAGACCCAGTACTTC. Translated: CASNADRVQETQYF.

In its sample, this clone was seen a few times. The rearrangement links TRBV7-9 to TRBJ2-7, with TRBD1 identical over 9 bases. V lost 1 base, J lost 6 bases, and 7 bases stayed unmatched. CDR3 length: 15 residues. Germline V gives CDR1 SEHNR, CDR2 FQNEAQ (reference sequence). The DNA of the CDR3 is TGTGCCAGCAGCTTAGTGGGGACAGGGCTTGGCGAGCAGTACTTC. It translates to CASSLVGTGLGEQYF.

The CDR3 reads CASSLVGQTYGYTF. In DNA, the CDR3 is TGTGCCAGCAGCTTGGTGGGACAGACCTATGGCTACACCTTC. The chain recombines TRBV7-2 with TRBJ1-2; 7 bases match TRBD1. The ends lost 3 bases at V and 4 bases at J; junction bases unmatched: 5. Germline-derived CDR1 and CDR2 are SGHTA and FQGNSA. This CDR3 spans 14 amino acids.

This chain connects TRBV30 to TRBJ2-3, with 9 bases fitting TRBD1. CDR3 length equals 16 residues. In germline, CDR1 is GTSNPN, CDR2 SVGIG (reference sequence). The V segment lost 7 bases and the J segment 4 bases; nucleotides outside the gene matches: 15. This CDR3 reads CAFIPGDREFSDTQYF. The CDR3 nucleotides read TGTGCCTTTATACCGGGGGACAGGGAATTTTCAGATACGCAGTATTTT. The entire variable domain, with the rest obtained from reference TRBV30 and TRBJ2-3, is as follows: SQTIHQWPATLVQPVGSPLSLECTVEGTSNPNLYWYRQAAGRGLQLLFYSVGIGQISSEVPQNLSASRPQDRQFILSSKKLLLSDSGFYLCAFIPGDREFSDTQYFGPGTRLTVL.

The rearrangement uses TRBV11-2 and TRBJ2-5, with TRBD2 matching over 12 bases. Looked up from germline, CDR1 is SGHAT and CDR2 is FQNNGV. V lost 3 bases, J lost 1 base, and 3 bases stayed unmatched. CDR3 length equals 16 residues. The CDR3 DNA is TGTGCCAGCAGCTTTACTAGCGGGGGGCCCCAAGAGACCCAGTACTTC. Translated, it gives CASSFTSGGPQETQYF.

The rearrangement joins TRBV6-2 or TRBV6-3 to TRBJ2-1, with D tentatively TRBD1 (6 bases). The V gene's germline CDR1 is MNHEY and CDR2 SVGEGT. The CDR3 is 16 amino acids. Deletions cut 2 bases from V and 4 bases from J, with 15 bases between. The CDR3 DNA is TGTGCCAGCAGTTACCGTCCCCTACAGGGTTACAATGAGCAGTTCTTC. Encoded protein: CASSYRPLQGYNEQFF.

This rearrangement joins TRBV3-1 (or the pseudogene TRBV3-2) to TRBJ2-1; the D gene is possibly TRBD2 (6 bases). V was clipped by 1 base and J by 3 bases, with 16 bases between them. Per germline, CDR1 LGHDT and CDR2 YNNKEL (reference sequence). The CDR3 sequence is 17 residues long. The CDR3 nucleotides read TGTGCCAGCAGCCAAGTTGGCGGGGCGGGCCTCTACAATGAGCAGTTCTTC. Its translation is CASSQVGGAGLYNEQFF.

The rearrangement joins TRBV19 to TRBJ1-2; D remains unclear. Trimming took off 4 bases at V and 0 bases at J, with 3 bases between the two ends. This CDR3 region has 12 residues. CDR1 is LNHDA and CDR2 is SQIVND in the germline V gene (reference sequence). The CDR3 region has the DNA TGTGCCAGTAGTACAACTAACTATGGCTACACCTTC. Residues: CASSTTNYGYTF.

The chain is built from TRBV10-3 and TRBJ2-5, with 8 positions matching TRBD2. Germline V CDR1 and CDR2: ENHRY, SYGVKD. The CDR3 contains 12 residues. V shed 10 bases, J shed 2 bases, and the junction held 3 bases outside the gene matches. CDR3 protein: CATAGGQETQYF. CDR3 nucleotide sequence: TGTGCCACCGCGGGGGGACAAGAGACCCAGTACTTC.

J is TRBJ2-3 and V is TRBV5-4; D is possibly TRBD1 (6 bases). Trimming removed 2 bases from V and 1 base from J, with 11 bases in between. The length of the CDR3 is 15 residues. Germline-derived CDR1 and CDR2 are SGHNT and YYREEE (reference sequence). CDR3 DNA sequence: TGTGCCAGCAGCTTCGAGTGGGGGCGCACAGATACGCAGTATTTT. This encodes CASSFEWGRTDTQYF.

CDR3 sequence reads: CASSKIRVGTGRDQPQHF. The CDR3 DNA is TGTGCCAGCAGCAAAATCAGGGTTGGGACAGGGAGGGATCAGCCCCAGCATTTT. The chain combines TRBV21-1 with TRBJ1-5; the table's D call TRBD1 went unverified against the DNA. TRBV21-1 is a recognized pseudogene. The CDR3 consists of 18 residues.

J is TRBJ2-7 and V is TRBV6-6; a weak D match, TRBD2 (6 bases). CDR1 is MNHNY and CDR2 is SVGAGI in the germline V gene (reference sequence). Deletions cut 0 bases from V and 6 bases from J, with 6 bases between. The CDR3 has 12 amino acids. CDR3: CASSYSGGEQYF. DNA for the CDR3: TGTGCCAGCAGTTACTCGGGGGGCGAGCAGTACTTC.

This sequence joins TRBV9 and TRBJ1-1, with TRBD1 matching over 8 bases. CDR1 SGDLS and CDR2 YYNGEE come from the germline V gene. J was trimmed by 1 base and V by 6 bases; bases with no gene match: 2. This CDR3 has 13 amino acids. The CDR3 region has the DNA TGTGCCAGCACAGGGGGCGGGAACACTGAAGCTTTCTTT. Protein product: CASTGGGNTEAFF.

The chain links TRBV19 to TRBJ1-1, with 10 nucleotides matching TRBD1. The germline V gene encodes CDR1 LNHDA and CDR2 SQIVND (reference sequence). The CDR3 runs 16 residues. The V and J ends lost 7 bases and 2 bases, in that order; junction bases with no gene match: 10. CDR3 amino acids: CASTKISTGGNTEAFF. CDR3 in DNA: TGTGCCAGTACCAAGATCTCGACAGGGGGCAACACTGAAGCTTTCTTT.

V is TRBV27 and J is TRBJ1-5; 7 positions agree with TRBD1. This CDR3 has 13 amino acids. J lost 5 bases, V lost 6 bases, and 4 bases had no gene match. The germline V gene has CDR1 MNHEY and CDR2 SMNVEV (reference sequence). This CDR3 is CASSPDRYQPQHF. CDR3 DNA: TGTGCCAGCAGCCCGGACAGGTATCAGCCCCAGCATTTT.

With respect to this clone: This CDR3 is also generated by other DNA sequences in the sample. V usage is TRBV5-4 and J usage is TRBJ2-3, with D possibly matching TRBD1 (7 bases). Trimming pared 3 bases from V and 2 bases from J, leaving 13 bases between. Germline CDR1 reads SGHNT; CDR2 reads YYREEE (reference sequence). The CDR3 has 15 residues. The CDR3 sequence is CASSSSGGTTDTQYF. The CDR3 nucleotides are TGTGCCAGCAGCTCCTCAGGGGGGACCACAGATACGCAGTATTTT.

This rearrangement joins TRBV10-1 to TRBJ2-3, with D perhaps TRBD2 (5 bases). The CDR3 is made up of 16 amino acids. The germline V gene encodes CDR1 WNHNN and CDR2 SYGVQD (reference sequence). The V end was cut by 3 bases, the J end by 1 base, with 14 bases between. DNA for the CDR3: TGCGCCAGCAGTGACGAGGGCGGAATCGGCACAGATACGCAGTATTTT. This codes for CASSDEGGIGTDTQYF.